Given below is one T cell receptor beta chain in context. No antigen is known for it. The sample donors, healthy Finnish infants, were having corrective surgery for congenital heart defects. Genomic DNA was extracted from every available blood leukocyte. The CDR3 spans 16 residues. Germline assignment: CDR1 MNHNY and CDR2 SVGAGI (reference sequence). V lost 5 bases and J lost 3; bases outside the gene matches: 8. These data are taken from a study of human thymus T cells. Broader study findings: Apparent bias marked the V and J gene usage of thymic and blood repertoires.

This table comes from immunoSEQ multiplex PCR, and its TCRdb copy is limited to in-frame clones, with some not included. The sample gives about 44,000 clones, over 85% of which show up once; 0.095% to 0.15% is in the top ten. The chain recombines TRBV6-6 with TRBJ1-2; 11 bases agree with TRBD1. This receptor was taken from a boy younger than two with a congenital heart defect but otherwise immunologically healthy. The sequenced sample was blood. In nucleotides, the CDR3 is TGTGCCAGCAGTATCGGACAGGGGGCGCCCCACTATGGCTACACCTTC. Protein sequence: CASSIGQGAPHYGYTF.